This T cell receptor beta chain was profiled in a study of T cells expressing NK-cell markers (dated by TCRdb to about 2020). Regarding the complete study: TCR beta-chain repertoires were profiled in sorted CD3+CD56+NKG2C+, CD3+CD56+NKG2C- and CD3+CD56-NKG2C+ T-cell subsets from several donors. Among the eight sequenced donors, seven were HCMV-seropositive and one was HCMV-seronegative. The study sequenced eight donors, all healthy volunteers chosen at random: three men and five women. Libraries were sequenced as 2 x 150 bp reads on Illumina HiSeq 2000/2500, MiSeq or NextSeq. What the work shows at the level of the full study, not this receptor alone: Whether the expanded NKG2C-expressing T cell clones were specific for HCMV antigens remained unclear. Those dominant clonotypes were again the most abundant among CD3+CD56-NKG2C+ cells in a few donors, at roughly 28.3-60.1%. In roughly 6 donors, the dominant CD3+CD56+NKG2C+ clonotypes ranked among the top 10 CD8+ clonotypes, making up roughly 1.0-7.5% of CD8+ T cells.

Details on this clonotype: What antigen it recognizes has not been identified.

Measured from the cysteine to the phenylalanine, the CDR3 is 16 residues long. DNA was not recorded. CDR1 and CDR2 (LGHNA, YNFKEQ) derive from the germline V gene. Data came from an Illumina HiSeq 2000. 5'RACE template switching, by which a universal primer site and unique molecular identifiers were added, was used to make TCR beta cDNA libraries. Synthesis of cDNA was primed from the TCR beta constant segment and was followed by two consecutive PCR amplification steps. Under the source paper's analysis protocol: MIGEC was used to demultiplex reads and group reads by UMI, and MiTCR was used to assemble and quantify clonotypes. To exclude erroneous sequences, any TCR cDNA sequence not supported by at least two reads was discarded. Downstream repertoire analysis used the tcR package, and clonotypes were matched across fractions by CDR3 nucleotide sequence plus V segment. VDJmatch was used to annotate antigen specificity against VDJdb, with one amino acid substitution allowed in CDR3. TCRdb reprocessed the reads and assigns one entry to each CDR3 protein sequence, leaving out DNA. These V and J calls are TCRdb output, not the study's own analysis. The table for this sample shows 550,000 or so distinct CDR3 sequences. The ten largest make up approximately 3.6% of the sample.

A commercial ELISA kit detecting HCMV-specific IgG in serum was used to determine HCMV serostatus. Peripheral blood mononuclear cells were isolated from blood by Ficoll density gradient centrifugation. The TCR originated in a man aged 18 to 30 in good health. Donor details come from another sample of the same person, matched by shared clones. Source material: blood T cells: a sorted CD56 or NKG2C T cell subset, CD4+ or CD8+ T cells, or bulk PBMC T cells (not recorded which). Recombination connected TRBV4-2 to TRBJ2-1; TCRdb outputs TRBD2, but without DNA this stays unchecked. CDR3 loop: CASSQRGTSGGNEQFF.